The clone carrying this T cell receptor beta chain was found once. Its antigen is undetermined. The sample originates from a study of OX40 agonist ivuxolimab in advanced cancers. Overall study: Patients treated during dose escalation were battling hepatocellular carcinoma, melanoma, renal cell or head and neck cancer. Study-wide results and limits: Expansion of clones was among the lowest in partial responders at 0.1-3.0 mg/kg. At 0.1 to 3.0 mg/kg, CD4+ and CD8+ blood T cells expanded clonally by week 6.

The CDR3 is made up of 14 amino acids. CDR1 is SGHAT, CDR2 FQNNGV, per germline. Trimming stripped 0 bases from V and 3 bases from J, with 9 bases between. The data were produced by immunoSEQ multiplex PCR, yet TCRdb's version contains in-frame clones alone and is incomplete. This sample has 85,000 or so clones; about 86% occur once, and the top ten carry roughly 1.9%. The source of this sequence is an adult with an advanced solid tumor such as melanoma, head and neck, liver or kidney cancer. The rearrangement links TRBV11-2 to TRBJ2-7, with D maybe TRBD1 (6 bases). Material: CD4+ or CD8+ T cells sorted from blood, obtained in a trial of the OX40 agonist ivuxolimab. The CDR3 nucleotides read TGTGCCAGCAGCTTAGAGGGGGCCGGCTACGAGCAGTACTTC. Translation: CASSLEGAGYEQYF.